The next 7 T cell receptor beta chains were all read from a single sample in a study of T cells in Graves' hyperthyroidism and ophthalmopathy. TCR beta CDR3 region amplification was performed from RNA transcripts. HTBI primers were used for first-round RT-PCR of the TCR CDR3. TCRdb independently ran MiXCR on the multiplex PCR reads; one entry per CDR3 protein. This table holds under 700,000 distinct CDR3 sequences, 40% to 55% found once. Sequencing was performed on peripheral blood or thyroid tissue (not recorded which). The receptors originated from a woman between 18 and 29 years old with Graves' hyperthyroidism.

This clonotype was seen only once. V and J are TRBV12-3 or TRBV12-4 and TRBJ1-2; TRBD1 is a possible D gene (5 bases). This CDR3 has 15 amino acids. V was pared by 5 bases and J by 6 bases, with 19 bases between. The CDR3 DNA reads as TGTGCCAGCAGTGAAAACCGCGGGACGAGTGATGGCTACACCTTC. Translated, it gives CASSENRGTSDGYTF.

In this sample, this clonotype turned up a few times. The CDR3 DNA reads TGTGCCAGCACTCCCGCGGGTTTTGGTGGAAACACCATATATTTT. Encoded protein: CASTPAGFGGNTIYF. V and J are TRBV10-3 and TRBJ1-3; D is unclear. The V end was cut by 10 bases, the J end by 3 bases, with 19 bases between. Per the germline V gene, CDR1 is ENHRY and CDR2 is SYGVKD. The CDR3 has 15 residues.

The V and J genes are TRBV7-2 and TRBJ2-7, with 10 bases fitting TRBD2. Germline CDR1 is SGHTA and CDR2 is FQGNSA. There are 15 residues in the CDR3. V lost 5 bases and J lost 4; bases outside the gene matches: 8. The chain's CDR3 is CASSVDVAGGYEQYF. For the CDR3, the DNA is TGTGCCAGCAGCGTAGACGTAGCGGGAGGATACGAGCAGTACTTC.

The chain combines TRBV11-1 with TRBJ1-1, with D possibly TRBD1 on 5 matching bases. Germline V gene data show CDR1 as SGHAT and CDR2 as FQDESV (reference sequence). This CDR3 contains 16 residues. The V and J ends lost 5 bases and 1 base respectively, with 17 bases between them. This chain's CDR3 is CASSQDPTVRNTEAFF. The CDR3 DNA follows: TGTGCCAGCAGCCAAGACCCGACAGTCAGGAACACTGAAGCTTTCTTT.

J is TRBJ1-2 and V is TRBV5-1; tentative D call: TRBD1 (6 bases). Germline CDR1 SGHRS, CDR2 YFSETQ. The CDR3 covers 16 residues. The V end lost 0 bases, the J end lost 6 bases, and 18 bases lay between the germline ends. CDR3: CASSLELSTGANGYTF. The CDR3 nucleotides read TGCGCCAGCAGCTTGGAGTTGTCAACGGGGGCGAATGGCTACACCTTC.

This clonotype was detected ten times or more. The rearrangement uses TRBV7-2 and TRBJ1-4; TRBD1 matches 9 bases. Germline V gives CDR1 SGHTA, CDR2 FQGNSA. V gave up 0 bases and J gave up 8 bases; unmatched junction bases: 4. CDR3 length equals 15 residues. The CDR3, as DNA: TGTGCCAGCAGCTTAGCAGGGACAGGGCGGGAAAAACTGTTTTTT. Translation gives CASSLAGTGREKLFF. The full variable domain, in which reference TRBV7-2 and TRBJ1-4 provide the parts outside the CDR3, is GAGVSQSPSNKVTEKGKDVELRCDPISGHTALYWYRQSLGQGLEFLIYFQGNSAPDKSGLPSDRFSAERTGGSVSTLTIQRTQQEDSAVYLCASSLAGTGREKLFFGSGTQLSVL.

The CDR3 here is CASSQGPGLAGTGELFF. The CDR3 DNA is TGTGCCAGCAGCCAAGGACCGGGACTAGCTGGAACAGGGGAGCTGTTTTTT. This chain connects TRBV19 to TRBJ2-2, with 9 bases matching TRBD2. V gave up 9 bases and J gave up 8 bases; unmatched junction bases: 19. This CDR3 is 17 amino acids long. Germline V gives CDR1 LNHDA, CDR2 SQIVND (reference sequence).